This note documents a single TCR beta chain sequence. This clonotype showed up just a few times. This receptor's antigen is unknown. Base qualities are missing; no much larger clone stands one base away. At the junction V is shortened by 7 bases and J by 6 bases; bases outside the gene matches: 10. The CDR3 starts with the cysteine, ends with the phenylalanine, and has 14 residues. CDR3 DNA only is kept here, 42 bases in frame from base 1. CDR1 and CDR2, per the germline V gene, are SNHLY and FYNNEI. This specimen comes from a study of T cells in Graves' hyperthyroidism and ophthalmopathy (dated by TCRdb to between 2018 and 2021). The study in broad terms: Peripheral blood samples were taken at the time of initial diagnosis, prior to any treatment. In addition, the study compared T-cell repertoires in thyroid tissue and in blood from a handful of Graves' hyperthyroidism patients. For training and testing, the approximately 97 patients in the discovery cohort were randomly divided in a 7:3 ratio. Prospective prediction of ophthalmopathy was tested in an independent validation cohort of approximately 18 hyperthyroidism patients and 17 patients who later progressed to ophthalmopathy. According to the paper, TCR Vbeta CDR3 sequencing was carried out on more than 120 peripheral blood samples, which came from fewer than 50 ophthalmopathy, 75 or so hyperthyroidism and approximately 17 progressor patients. TCR V-J signatures able to tell the groups apart were searched for in a discovery cohort of 100 or so patients, of whom 43 had Graves' ophthalmopathy and about 55 had stable Graves' hyperthyroidism. Following sampling, methimazole starting at 30 mg daily was given to hyperthyroidism patients, and high-dose intravenous methylprednisolone was given to ophthalmopathy patients. Paper-wide results and their limitations: No statistical method was used to set the sample size in advance, and investigators knew the group allocation. Most expanded thyroid clonotypes (frequency above 0.001) were also found in blood, which suggests that blood repertoires may mirror thyroid immune responses. During validation, the model predicted progression to ophthalmopathy a median of roughly six months ahead of onset, with more than 55% sensitivity and 72.22% specificity. Ophthalmopathy was separated from stable hyperthyroidism by a 13 V-J signature model, with about 88% sensitivity and approximately 84% specificity obtained in cross-validation and 80%/75% obtained in testing.

Moderately to severely active disease, a Clinical Activity Score of at least 3, a NOSPECS grade of at least 4, and a duration under 3 months were present in ophthalmopathy patients. Patients with uncontrolled infections, other autoimmune diseases, pregnancy or lactation were excluded. Diagnoses were established on the basis of clinical symptoms, serum thyroxine and TRAb, thyroid ultrasound, and orbital computed tomography. Ficoll-Paque density gradient centrifugation was used to isolate PBMCs from 8 to 10 ml of fresh peripheral blood. Trizol reagent was used to extract total RNA, and RNA quality was then checked on an Agilent 2100 Bioanalyzer. Amplification of TCR beta CDR3 regions was carried out from RNA transcripts. The TCR CDR3 was subjected to a first round of RT-PCR using the HTBI primer set and the Qiagen OneStep RT-PCR kit. Libraries were constructed in a second round of multiplex PCR, after which size selection and purification were carried out. The libraries were sequenced on an Illumina HiSeq2000 using paired-end 100 bp reads. In the source study's methods: SOAPnuke was used to process the raw data, removing reads that contained adapters or uncalled bases, had a mean Phred below 15, or lacked an exact match to the constant primer or identifier. High-quality paired reads were merged with COPE v1.2.5, and unique nucleotide sequences were defined as clonotypes. Clonotypes were aligned to IMGT TRBV, TRBD and TRBJ reference segments using MiTCR v1.1. The analysis was restricted to V-J combinations with a frequency above 0.0001, which together covered 99.2% of the repertoires. A TCS score was defined as the ratio between F50 (clonal expansion) and ExV (chaos), using BLOSUM62-based TCRdist between CDR3 peptides within each V-J. Welch's t-statistics and random forest reduced 500 to 550 V-J features to 13, which were used in a naive Bayes classifier (R e1071). The public reads were reprocessed in TCRdb via fastp at Q25 and MiXCR, keeping in-frame beta chains. Records with the same CDR3 protein are collapsed into one entry carrying the most frequent genes and DNA. The V and J calls here are based on TCRdb, not the publication. The sample table lists about 520,000 distinct CDR3 sequences, roughly 24% of them with a count of one. The ten largest clones represent around 10% of the sample.

This clonotype originated in a woman in her twenties or thirties with Graves' ophthalmopathy. This sequence uses TRBV2 and TRBJ2-7; TRBD1 agrees with 9 junctional bases. The sequencing input was blood. The CDR3 protein: CASNIPGQGGEQYF. The nucleotide sequence reads TGTGCCAGCAATATTCCGGGACAGGGTGGCGAGCAGTACTTC.